This T cell receptor (beta chain) was profiled in a study of spatial heterogeneity in lung cancer. Across the whole study: The donors were fewer than 80 patients with non-small cell lung cancer that was early-stage and untreated. Study-wide points: Ubiquitous expanded tumor TCRs were observed in blood more at resection than follow-up.

The length of the CDR3 is 14 residues. CDR1 DFQATT and CDR2 SNEGSKA come from the germline V gene (reference sequence). The germline V and J ends were trimmed by 0 bases and 7 bases, with 13 bases remaining between them. Points on this clonotype: No antigen is known for it.

Every TCR cDNA molecule bore a unique molecular identifier. TCRdb reanalysed the 5' RACE reads using MiXCR and keeps one entry per CDR3 protein. Of around 10,000 distinct CDR3 sequences in the sample, about a fifth are singletons; the top ten hold about two fifths. Documented time point: blood at routine non-recurrence follow-up after resection. The chain carries TRBV20-1 and TRBJ1-5, with no clear D. The sample consisted of PBMCs, taken at follow-up. This receptor was obtained from a male donor with early-stage non-small cell lung cancer. DNA of the CDR3: TGCAGTGCTAGAGATCGGGTGAGCCGGCAGCCCCAGCATTTT. This translates into CSARDRVSRQPQHF.